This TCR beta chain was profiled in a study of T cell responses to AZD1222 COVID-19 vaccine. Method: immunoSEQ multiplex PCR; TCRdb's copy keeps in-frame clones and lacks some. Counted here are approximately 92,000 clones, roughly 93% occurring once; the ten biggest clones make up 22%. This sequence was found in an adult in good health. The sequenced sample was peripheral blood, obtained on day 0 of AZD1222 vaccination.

This CDR3 is CASSQDVTGSYGYTF. DNA for the CDR3: TGCGCCAGCAGCCAAGATGTTACAGGGAGCTATGGCTACACCTTC. This chain uses TRBV4-3 with TRBJ1-2; D possibly corresponds to TRBD1 (6 bases). V was cut by 0 bases and J by 4 bases, with 12 bases left in between. The germline gives CDR1 LGHNA, CDR2 YSLEER. CDR3 length: 15 residues.